This TCR beta chain originates from a study of cytomegalovirus exposure and HLA in healthy donors. The CDR3 extends over 16 amino acids. After removal of 2 bases from V and 0 bases from J, the junction contained 6 bases not matched to a gene. Germline CDR1 and CDR2: SGHRS and YFSETQ. The primer mix had 60 Vbeta and 13 Jbeta primers. Sequencing was performed with immunoSEQ multiplex PCR; in TCRdb, only in-frame clones are kept and a portion is missing. Among some 140,000 clones, roughly 77% were seen once, and the ten largest hold approximately 3%. Worth noting for this clone: Its antigen is still unknown.

Points from the study as a whole: From TCR beta sequences, most subjects' HLA-A and HLA-B alleles were reportedly predicted accurately. Analyzed later, most CMV-associated TCR beta chains appeared HLA-restricted. A likely sequencing artifact accounted for one observed cluster of highly shared sequence variants. TCR beta V segments were, for the most part, productive about 87% or about 30% of the time in an earlier analysis.

The source is a female donor in good health and CMV-seronegative. Sequences were obtained from PBMCs. The rearrangement links TRBV5-1 to TRBJ1-1; 8 nucleotides match TRBD1. The CDR3 DNA reads as TGCGCCAGCAGCTTAGGACAGGGTCTCATGAACACTGAAGCTTTCTTT. Protein sequence: CASSLGQGLMNTEAFF.